Listed below are T cell receptor beta chains from one sample, sequenced in a study of early T cells in non-severe SARS-CoV-2 infection. TCRdb used MiXCR to reprocess the 5' RACE reads, holding one entry per CDR3 protein. The repertoire holds 50,000 to 70,000 distinct CDR3 sequences, with about an eighth as singletons. Sequenced sample: whole blood. These TCRs come from an adult who was a healthcare worker with PCR-confirmed SARS-CoV-2 infection or an uninfected control (not recorded which). The CDR3 runs from the conserved cysteine through the conserved F or W. The order of the fields is clone size, J gene, D gene, V gene, CDR3 protein, CDR3 DNA. D genes are given only for firm matches. Rows may omit the clone size; those that give it use once, few, many or a size class.

few	TRBJ1-5	-	TRBV6-2/TRBV6-3	CASCPRPQSQPQHF	TGTGCCAGCTGTCCCCGCCCCCAAAGTCAGCCCCAGCATTTT
many	TRBJ2-7	-	TRBV11-2	CASSLSPQAQPSGEQYF	TGTGCCAGCAGCTTATCCCCGCAGGCACAACCGTCAGGGGAGCAGTACTTC
many	TRBJ1-2	TRBD1	TRBV5-6	CASSQGQRDYGYTF	TGTGCCAGCAGTCAGGGACAGAGAGACTATGGCTACACCTTC
many	TRBJ2-5	-	TRBV10-2	CASRNSGQETQYF	TGCGCCAGCAGAAATAGCGGCCAAGAGACCCAGTACTTC
many	TRBJ2-7	-	TRBV6-5	CASRRYYEQYF	TGTGCCAGCAGGCGCTACTACGAGCAGTACTTC
many	TRBJ2-3	-	TRBV7-3	CASSRTWASTDTQYF	TGTGCCAGCTCCCGGACTTGGGCCAGCACAGATACGCAGTATTTT
many	TRBJ2-7	-	TRBV11-2	CASSPRDQLDEQYF	TGTGCCAGCAGCCCCCGGGACCAGTTGGACGAGCAGTACTTC
-	TRBJ1-1	-	TRBV19	CASSTWVGNTEAFF	TGTGCCAGTAGTACCTGGGTGGGGAACACTGAAGCTTTCTTT
many	TRBJ2-3	TRBD2	TRBV6-4	CASSDSSGGATDTQYF	TGTGCCAGCAGTGACTCGAGCGGGGGGGCCACAGATACGCAGTATTTT
few	TRBJ2-7	-	TRBV5-6	CASSFSSFYEQYF	TGTGCCAGCAGCTTCAGCTCCTTCTACGAGCAGTACTTC
few	TRBJ2-5	TRBD1	TRBV5-8	CASSRGQGANREETQYF	TGTGCCAGCAGCCGAGGACAGGGGGCTAATCGGGAAGAGACCCAGTACTTC
few	TRBJ1-1	-	TRBV29-1	CSVERGMNTEAFF	TGCAGCGTTGAAAGGGGGATGAACACTGAAGCTTTCTTT